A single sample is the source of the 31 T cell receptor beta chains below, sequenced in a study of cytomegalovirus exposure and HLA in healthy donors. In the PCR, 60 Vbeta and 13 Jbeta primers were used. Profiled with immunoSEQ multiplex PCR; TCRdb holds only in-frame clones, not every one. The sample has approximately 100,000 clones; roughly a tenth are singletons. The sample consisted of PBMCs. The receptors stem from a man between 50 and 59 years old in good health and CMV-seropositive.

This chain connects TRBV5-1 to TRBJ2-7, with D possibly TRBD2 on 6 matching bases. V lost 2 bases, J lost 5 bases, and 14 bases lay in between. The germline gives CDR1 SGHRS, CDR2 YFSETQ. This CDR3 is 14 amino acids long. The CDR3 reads CASSLTLAKNEQYF. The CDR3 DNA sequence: TGCGCCAGCAGCTTAACGCTAGCGAAGAACGAGCAGTACTTC.

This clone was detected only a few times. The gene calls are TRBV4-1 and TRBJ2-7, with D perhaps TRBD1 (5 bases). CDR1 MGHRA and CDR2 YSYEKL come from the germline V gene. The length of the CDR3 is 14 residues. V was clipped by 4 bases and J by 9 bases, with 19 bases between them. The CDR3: CASSPSSSPGAQYF. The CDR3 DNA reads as TGCGCCAGCAGCCCTAGTTCGAGCCCTGGGGCGCAGTACTTC.

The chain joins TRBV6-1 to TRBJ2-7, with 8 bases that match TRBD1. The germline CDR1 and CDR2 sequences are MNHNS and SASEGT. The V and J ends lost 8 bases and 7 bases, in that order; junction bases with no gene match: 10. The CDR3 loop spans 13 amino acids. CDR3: CASFDRGHVEQYF. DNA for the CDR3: TGTGCCAGCTTCGACAGGGGACATGTTGAGCAGTACTTC.

As DNA, the CDR3 is TGTGCCAGCAGTCGAACTACCTACGGGACACTAGACAATGAGCAGTTCTTC. Its protein product is CASSRTTYGTLDNEQFF. This chain joins TRBV28 and TRBJ2-1; TRBD1 is a possible D gene (6 bases). From germline, CDR1 is MDHEN and CDR2 SYDVKM. The CDR3 is 17 amino acids. V shed 5 bases and J shed 5 bases, with 22 bases lying between them.

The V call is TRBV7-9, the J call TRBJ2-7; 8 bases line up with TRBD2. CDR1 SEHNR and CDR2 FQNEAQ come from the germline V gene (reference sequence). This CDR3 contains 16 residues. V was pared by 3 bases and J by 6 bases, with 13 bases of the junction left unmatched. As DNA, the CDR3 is TGTGCCAGCAGCTTCGGCGGGGGGCGATCCCTCAGCGAGCAGTACTTC. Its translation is CASSFGGGRSLSEQYF.

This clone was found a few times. The CDR3 sequence: CASSLVQLQETQYF. The CDR3 DNA is TGCGCCAGCAGCTTGGTACAGCTCCAAGAGACCCAGTACTTC. This sequence joins TRBV5-1 and TRBJ2-5, with D hard to call. The V gene lost 0 bases and the J gene lost 1 base, with 7 bases spanning the gap. Per germline, CDR1 SGHRS and CDR2 YFSETQ. This CDR3 region has 14 residues.

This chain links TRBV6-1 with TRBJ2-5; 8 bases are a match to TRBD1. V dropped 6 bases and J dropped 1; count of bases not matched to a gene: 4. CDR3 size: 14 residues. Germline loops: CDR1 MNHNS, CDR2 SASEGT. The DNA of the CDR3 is TGTGCCAGCAGGACAGGGGTCCTCCAAGAGACCCAGTACTTC. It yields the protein CASRTGVLQETQYF.

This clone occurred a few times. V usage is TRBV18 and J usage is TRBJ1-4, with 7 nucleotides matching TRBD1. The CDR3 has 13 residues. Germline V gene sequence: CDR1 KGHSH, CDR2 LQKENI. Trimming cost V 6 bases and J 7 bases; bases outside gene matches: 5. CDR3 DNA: TGTGCCAGCTCGAGCCGACAGGGTGAAAAACTGTTTTTT. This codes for CASSSRQGEKLFF.

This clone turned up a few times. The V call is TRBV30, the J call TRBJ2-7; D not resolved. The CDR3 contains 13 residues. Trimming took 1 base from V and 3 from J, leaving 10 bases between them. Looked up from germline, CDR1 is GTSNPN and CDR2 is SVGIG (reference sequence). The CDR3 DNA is TGTGCCTGGAGTGGCGGTAGCAACTACGAGCAGTACTTC. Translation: CAWSGGSNYEQYF.

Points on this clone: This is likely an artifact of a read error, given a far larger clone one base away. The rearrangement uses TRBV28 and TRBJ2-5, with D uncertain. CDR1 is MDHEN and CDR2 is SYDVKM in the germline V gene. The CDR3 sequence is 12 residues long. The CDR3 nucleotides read TGTGCCAGCAGCCCCCCTAGTGAGACCAAGTACTTC. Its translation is CASSPPSETKYF.

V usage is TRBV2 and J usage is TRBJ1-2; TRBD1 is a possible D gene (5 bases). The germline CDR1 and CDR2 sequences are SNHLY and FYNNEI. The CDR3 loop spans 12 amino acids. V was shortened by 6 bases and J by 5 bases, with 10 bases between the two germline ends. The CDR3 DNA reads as TGTGCCAGCAGGGGGCGGGGATATGGCTACACCTTC. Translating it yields CASRGRGYGYTF. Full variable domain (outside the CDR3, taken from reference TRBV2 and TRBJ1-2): EPEVTQTPSHQVTQMGQEVILRCVPISNHLYFYWYRQILGQKVEFLVSFYNNEISEKSEIFDDQFSVERPDGSNFTLKIRSTKLEDSAMYFCASRGRGYGYTFGSGTRLTVV.

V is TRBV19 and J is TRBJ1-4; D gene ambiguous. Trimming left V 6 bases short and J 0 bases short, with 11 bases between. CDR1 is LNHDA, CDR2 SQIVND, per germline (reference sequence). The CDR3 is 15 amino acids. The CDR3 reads CASSPWRATNEKLFF. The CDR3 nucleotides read TGTGCCAGTAGCCCCTGGCGGGCAACTAATGAAAAACTGTTTTTT.

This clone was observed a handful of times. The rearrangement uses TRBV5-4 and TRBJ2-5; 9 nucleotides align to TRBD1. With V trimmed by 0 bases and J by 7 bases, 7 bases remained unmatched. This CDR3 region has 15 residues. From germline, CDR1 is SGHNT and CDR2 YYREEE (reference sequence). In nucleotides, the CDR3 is TGTGCCAGCAGCTTGGAAGGACAGGGGCTGGGGACCCAGTACTTC. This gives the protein CASSLEGQGLGTQYF. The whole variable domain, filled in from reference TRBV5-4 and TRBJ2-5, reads ETGVTQSPTHLIKTRGQQVTLRCSSQSGHNTVSWYQQALGQGPQFIFQYYREEENGRGNFPPRFSGLQFPNYSSELNVNALELDDSALYLCASSLEGQGLGTQYFGPGTRLLVL.

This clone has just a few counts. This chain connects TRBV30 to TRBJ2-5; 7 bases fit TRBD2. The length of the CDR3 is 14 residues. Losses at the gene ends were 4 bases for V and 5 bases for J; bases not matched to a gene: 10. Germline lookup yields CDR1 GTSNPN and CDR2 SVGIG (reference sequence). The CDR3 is CAWTGGGPKETQYF. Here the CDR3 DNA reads TGTGCCTGGACGGGGGGAGGGCCGAAGGAGACCCAGTACTTC.

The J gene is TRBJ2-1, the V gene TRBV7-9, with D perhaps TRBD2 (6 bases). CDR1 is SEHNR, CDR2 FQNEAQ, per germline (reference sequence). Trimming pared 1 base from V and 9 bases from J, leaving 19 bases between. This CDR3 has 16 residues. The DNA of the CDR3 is TGTGCCAGCAGCTTAGGGAGGGTACACCCCGGGGGTGAGCAGTTCTTC. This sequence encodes CASSLGRVHPGGEQFF.

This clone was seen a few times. CDR3 DNA sequence: TGTGCCAGCAGCCATGAGCTGAAAGGGACAGGGACGAACACTGAAGCTTTCTTT. Its translation is CASSHELKGTGTNTEAFF. V usage is TRBV4-2 and J usage is TRBJ1-1; 9 positions match TRBD1. The length of the CDR3 is 18 residues. Looked up from germline, CDR1 is LGHNA and CDR2 is YNFKEQ. Losses at the gene ends were 3 bases for V and 1 base for J; bases not matched to a gene: 12.

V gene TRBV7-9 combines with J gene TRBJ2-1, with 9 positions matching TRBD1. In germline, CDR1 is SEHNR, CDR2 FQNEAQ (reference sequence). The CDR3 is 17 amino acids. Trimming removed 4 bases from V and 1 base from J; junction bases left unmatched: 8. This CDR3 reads CASSSHPGQGSYNEQFF. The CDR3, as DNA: TGTGCCAGCAGCTCACACCCGGGACAGGGTTCCTACAATGAGCAGTTCTTC.

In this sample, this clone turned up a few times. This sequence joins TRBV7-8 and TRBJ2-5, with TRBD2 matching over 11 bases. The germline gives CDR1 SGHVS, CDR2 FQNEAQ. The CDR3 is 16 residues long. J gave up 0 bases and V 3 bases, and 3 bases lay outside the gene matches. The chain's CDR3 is CASSFASGRNQETQYF. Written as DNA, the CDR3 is TGTGCCAGCAGCTTTGCTAGCGGGAGGAACCAAGAGACCCAGTACTTC. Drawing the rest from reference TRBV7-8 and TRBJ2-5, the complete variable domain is GAGVSQSPRYKVAKRGQDVALRCDPISGHVSLFWYQQALGQGPEFLTYFQNEAQLDKSGLPSDRFFAERPEGSVSTLKIQRTQQEDSAVYLCASSFASGRNQETQYFGPGTRLLVL.

CDR3 in DNA: TGTGCCAGCAGTTTAGGGACAGGGGAGGCTTTCTTT. Protein product: CASSLGTGEAFF. The chain employs TRBV27 and TRBJ1-1, with TRBD1 identical over 10 bases. The ends lost 2 bases at V and 11 bases at J; junction bases unmatched: 2. Per germline, CDR1 MNHEY and CDR2 SMNVEV (reference sequence). The CDR3 sequence is 12 residues long.

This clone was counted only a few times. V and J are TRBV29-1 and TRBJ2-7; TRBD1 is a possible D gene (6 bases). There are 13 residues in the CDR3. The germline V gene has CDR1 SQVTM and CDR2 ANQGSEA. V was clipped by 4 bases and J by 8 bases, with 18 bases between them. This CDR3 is CSVAGGMTGKQYF. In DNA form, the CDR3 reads TGCAGCGTTGCAGGTGGGATGACAGGAAAGCAGTACTTC.

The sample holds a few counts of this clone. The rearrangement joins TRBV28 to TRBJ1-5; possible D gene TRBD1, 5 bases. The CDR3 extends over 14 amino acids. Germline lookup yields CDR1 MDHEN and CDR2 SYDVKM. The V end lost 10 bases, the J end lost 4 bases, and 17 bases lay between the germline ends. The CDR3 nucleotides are TGTGCCACCATCGGACACGCCGGAAATCAGCCCCAGCATTTT. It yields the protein CATIGHAGNQPQHF.

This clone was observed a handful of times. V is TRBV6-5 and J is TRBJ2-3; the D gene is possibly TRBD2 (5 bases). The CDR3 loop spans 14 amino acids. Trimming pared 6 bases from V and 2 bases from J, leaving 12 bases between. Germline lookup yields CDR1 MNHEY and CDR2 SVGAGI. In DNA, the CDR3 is TGTGCCAGCAGCCCGGGGAGAGCCACAGATACGCAGTATTTT. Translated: CASSPGRATDTQYF.

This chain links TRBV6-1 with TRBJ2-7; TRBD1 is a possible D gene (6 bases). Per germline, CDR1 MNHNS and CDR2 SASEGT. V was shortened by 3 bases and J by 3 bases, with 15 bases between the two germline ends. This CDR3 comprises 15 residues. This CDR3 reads CASSDSGQGLYEQYF. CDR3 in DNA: TGTGCCAGCAGTGACTCAGGGCAGGGGCTCTACGAGCAGTACTTC.

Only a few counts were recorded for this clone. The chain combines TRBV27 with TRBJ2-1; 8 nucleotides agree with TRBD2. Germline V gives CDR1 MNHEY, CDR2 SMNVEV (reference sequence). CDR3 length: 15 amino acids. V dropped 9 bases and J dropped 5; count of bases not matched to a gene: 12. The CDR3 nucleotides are TGTGCCAGTGCCAAGCTAGCGGGCGGTAACAATGAGCAGTTCTTC. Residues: CASAKLAGGNNEQFF.

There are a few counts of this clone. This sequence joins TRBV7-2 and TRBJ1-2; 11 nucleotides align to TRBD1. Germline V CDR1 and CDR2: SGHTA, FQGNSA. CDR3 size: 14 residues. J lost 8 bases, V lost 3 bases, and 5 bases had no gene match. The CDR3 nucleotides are TGTGCCAGCAGCTTCGGACAGGGGGCTTGGGGCTACACCTTC. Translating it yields CASSFGQGAWGYTF.

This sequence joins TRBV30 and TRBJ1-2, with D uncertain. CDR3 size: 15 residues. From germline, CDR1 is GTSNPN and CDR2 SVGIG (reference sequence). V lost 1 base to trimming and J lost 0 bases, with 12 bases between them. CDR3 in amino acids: CAWSANGFSNYGYTF. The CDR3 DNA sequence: TGTGCCTGGAGTGCCAACGGGTTTTCTAACTATGGCTACACCTTC.

The CDR3 DNA follows: TGCGCCAGCAGTGTGGCCCCGTATAATTCACCCCTCCACTTT. Protein sequence: CASSVAPYNSPLHF. The rearrangement links TRBV5-1 to TRBJ1-6, with D uncertain. This CDR3 has 14 residues. V was shortened by 5 bases and J by 4 bases, with 10 bases between the two germline ends. Germline loops: CDR1 SGHRS, CDR2 YFSETQ.

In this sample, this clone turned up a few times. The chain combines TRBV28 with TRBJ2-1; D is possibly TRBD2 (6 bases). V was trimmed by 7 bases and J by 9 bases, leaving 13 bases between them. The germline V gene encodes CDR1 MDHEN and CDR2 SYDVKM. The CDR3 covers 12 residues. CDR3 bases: TGTGCCAGCAATAATTACGGGGGTGAGCAGTTCTTC. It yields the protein CASNNYGGEQFF. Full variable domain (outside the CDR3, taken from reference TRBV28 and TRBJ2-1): DVKVTQSSRYLVKRTGEKVFLECVQDMDHENMFWYRQDPGLGLRLIYFSYDVKMKEKGDIPEGYSVSREKKERFSLILESASTNQTSMYLCASNNYGGEQFFGPGTRLTVL.

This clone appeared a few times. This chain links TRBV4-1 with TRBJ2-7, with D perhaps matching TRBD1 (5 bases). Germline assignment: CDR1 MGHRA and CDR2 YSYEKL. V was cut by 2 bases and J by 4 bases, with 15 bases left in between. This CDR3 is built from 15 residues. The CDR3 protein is CASSQPGTGDYEQYF. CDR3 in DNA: TGCGCCAGCAGCCAACCCGGCACAGGCGATTACGAGCAGTACTTC.

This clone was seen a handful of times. CDR3 in DNA: TGTGCCAGCAGTACGGGACAGCCGGGGTTAGCCAAAAACATTCAGTACTTC. Its protein is CASSTGQPGLAKNIQYF. V and J are TRBV27 and TRBJ2-4; 7 bases fit TRBD1. The V gene end was trimmed by 5 bases and the J gene end by 0 bases; junction bases not matched to a gene: 10. The CDR3 has 17 residues. Germline lookup yields CDR1 MNHEY and CDR2 SMNVEV (reference sequence).

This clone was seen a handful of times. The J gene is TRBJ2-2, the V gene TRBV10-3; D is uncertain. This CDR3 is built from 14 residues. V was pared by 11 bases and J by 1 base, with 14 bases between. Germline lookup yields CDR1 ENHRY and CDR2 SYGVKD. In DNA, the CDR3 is TGTGCCGCCACTTCGTCCCAGAACACCGGGGAGCTGTTTTTT. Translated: CAATSSQNTGELFF.